This T cell receptor beta chain is from a study of T-cell memory formation after mild COVID-19. TCRdb reprocessed the 5' RACE reads via MiXCR and lists one record per CDR3 protein. Of more than 300,000 distinct CDR3 sequences in the sample, 20% to 25% were seen once. The sample holds a few counts of this clonotype. The CDR3 runs to 13 residues. Germline values: CDR1 SQVTM, CDR2 ANQGSEA. V lost 4 bases, J lost 3 bases, and 11 bases lay in between. The TCR was taken from a man younger than 30 who had mild COVID-19 (a few samples of this study predate the infection). Cell type and time point are not known. The J gene is TRBJ2-3, the V gene TRBV29-1; D is perhaps TRBD1 (5 bases). The sequenced sample was PBMCs or a T cell subset sorted from them (not recorded which). The CDR3 DNA reads TGCAGCGTTGCAGGGTACGAAACAGATACGCAGTATTTT. This encodes CSVAGYETDTQYF.